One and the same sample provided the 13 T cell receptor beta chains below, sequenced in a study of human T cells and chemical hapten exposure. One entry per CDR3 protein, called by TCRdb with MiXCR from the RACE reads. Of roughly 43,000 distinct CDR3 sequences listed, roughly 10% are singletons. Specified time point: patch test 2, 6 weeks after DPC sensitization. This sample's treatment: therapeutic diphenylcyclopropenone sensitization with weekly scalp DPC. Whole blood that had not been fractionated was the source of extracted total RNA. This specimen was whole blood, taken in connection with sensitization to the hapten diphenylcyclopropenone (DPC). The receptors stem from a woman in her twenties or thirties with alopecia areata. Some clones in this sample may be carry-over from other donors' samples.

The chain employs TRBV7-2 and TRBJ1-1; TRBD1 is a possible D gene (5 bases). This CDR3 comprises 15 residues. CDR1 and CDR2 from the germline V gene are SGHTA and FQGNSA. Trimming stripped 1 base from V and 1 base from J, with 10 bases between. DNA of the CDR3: TGTGCCAGCAGCTTAGGGGGGACCTCGAACACTGAAGCTTTCTTT. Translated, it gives CASSLGGTSNTEAFF.

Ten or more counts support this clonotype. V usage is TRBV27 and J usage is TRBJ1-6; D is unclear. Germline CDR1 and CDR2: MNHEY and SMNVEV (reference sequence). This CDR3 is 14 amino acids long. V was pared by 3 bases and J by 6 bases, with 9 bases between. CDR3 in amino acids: CASSFRTINSPLHF. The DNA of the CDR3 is TGTGCCAGCAGTTTCCGGACGATTAATTCACCCCTCCACTTT.

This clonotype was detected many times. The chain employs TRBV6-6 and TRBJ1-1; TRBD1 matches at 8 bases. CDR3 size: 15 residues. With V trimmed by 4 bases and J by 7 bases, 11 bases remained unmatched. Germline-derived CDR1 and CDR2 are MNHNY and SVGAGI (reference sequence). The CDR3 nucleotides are TGTGCCAGCAGTTCAAATGGACAGGGAGCTGTTGAAGCTTTCTTT. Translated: CASSSNGQGAVEAFF.

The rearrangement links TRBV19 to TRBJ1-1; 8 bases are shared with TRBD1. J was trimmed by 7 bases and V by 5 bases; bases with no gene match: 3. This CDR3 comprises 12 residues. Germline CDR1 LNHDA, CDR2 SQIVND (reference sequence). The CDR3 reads CASSPGQGEAFF. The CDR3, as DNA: TGTGCCAGTAGTCCCGGACAGGGTGAAGCTTTCTTT.

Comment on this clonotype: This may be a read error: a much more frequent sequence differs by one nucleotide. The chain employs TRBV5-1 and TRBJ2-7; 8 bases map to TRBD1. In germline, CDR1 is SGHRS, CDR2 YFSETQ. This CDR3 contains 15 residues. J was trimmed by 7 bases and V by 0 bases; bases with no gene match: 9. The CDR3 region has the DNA TGCGCCAGCAGCTTGGTGGCAGGGGGCGCGGGGGAGCAGTACTTC. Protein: CASSLVAGGAGEQYF.

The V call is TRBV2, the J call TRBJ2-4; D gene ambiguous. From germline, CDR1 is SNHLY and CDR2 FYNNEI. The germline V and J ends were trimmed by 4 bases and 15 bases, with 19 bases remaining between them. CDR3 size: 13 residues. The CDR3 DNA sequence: TGTGCCAGCAGTGGGAATGTCGCCTCAATTTGGTACTTC. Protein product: CASSGNVASIWYF.

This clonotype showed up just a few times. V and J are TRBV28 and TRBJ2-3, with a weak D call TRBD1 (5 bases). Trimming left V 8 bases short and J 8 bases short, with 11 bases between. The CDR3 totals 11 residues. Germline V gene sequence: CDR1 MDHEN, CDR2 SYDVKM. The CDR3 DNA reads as TGTGCCAGCCTCCTGGGGCCTACGCAGTATTTT. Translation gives CASLLGPTQYF.

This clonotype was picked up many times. The CDR3 loop reads CASSLSGGKDGYTF. The CDR3, as DNA: TGCGCCAGCAGCTTGTCGGGGGGCAAGGATGGCTACACCTTC. The chain is built from TRBV5-1 and TRBJ1-2; the D gene is possibly TRBD1 (6 bases). Trimming took off 1 base at V and 6 bases at J, with 13 bases between the two ends. The CDR3 contains 14 residues. Looked up from germline, CDR1 is SGHRS and CDR2 is YFSETQ.

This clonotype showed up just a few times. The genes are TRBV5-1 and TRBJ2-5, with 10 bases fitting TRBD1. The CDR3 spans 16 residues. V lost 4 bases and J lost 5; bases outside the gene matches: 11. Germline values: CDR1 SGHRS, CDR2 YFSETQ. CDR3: CASSGGTGVWKETQYF. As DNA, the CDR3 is TGCGCCAGCAGCGGGGGGACAGGGGTTTGGAAGGAGACCCAGTACTTC.

The CDR3 sequence is CSPGWGGRRFF. CDR3 sequence (DNA): TGCAGCCCTGGGTGGGGGGGCAGGCGGTTCTTC. The rearrangement links TRBV29-1 to TRBJ2-1; tentatively, D is TRBD2 (7 bases). V dropped 8 bases and J dropped 15 bases, with 20 bases sitting between them. CDR3 length equals 11 residues. The V gene's germline CDR1 is SQVTM and CDR2 ANQGSEA.

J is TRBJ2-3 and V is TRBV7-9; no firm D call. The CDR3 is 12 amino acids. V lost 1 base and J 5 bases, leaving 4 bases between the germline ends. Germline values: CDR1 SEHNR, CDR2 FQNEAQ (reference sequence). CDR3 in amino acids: CASSLVIDTQYF. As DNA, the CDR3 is TGTGCCAGCAGCTTAGTTATAGATACGCAGTATTTT.

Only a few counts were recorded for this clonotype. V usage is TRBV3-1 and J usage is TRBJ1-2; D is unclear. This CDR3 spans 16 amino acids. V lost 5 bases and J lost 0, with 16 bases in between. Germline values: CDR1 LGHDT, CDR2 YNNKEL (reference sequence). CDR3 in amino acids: CASSLHPRATNYGYTF. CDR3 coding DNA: TGTGCCAGCAGCTTACACCCACGGGCGACTAACTATGGCTACACCTTC.

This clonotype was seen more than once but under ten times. The CDR3 reads CASSGQGIGTEAFF. DNA of the CDR3: TGTGCCAGCAGCGGACAGGGGATAGGCACTGAAGCTTTCTTT. This chain links TRBV12-3 or TRBV12-4 with TRBJ1-1; 9 nucleotides agree with TRBD1. Trimming took 6 bases from V and 4 from J; bases not matched to a gene: 6. The length of the CDR3 is 14 residues.